These 29 T cell receptor beta chains were all obtained from the same sample, sequenced in a study of human T cells and chemical hapten exposure (dated by TCRdb to the early 2020s). Receptor amplification or capture employed RACE. TCRdb shows the sequencer as NextSeq 500. The public reads were run again by TCRdb, first through fastp at Q25 and then through MiXCR, and only productive beta chains were kept. Merged by CDR3 protein, the rows form single entries marked with the most common genes and DNA. In all, the sample holds nearly 85,000 distinct CDR3 sequences, and around 10% of those were seen once. In total, the top ten clones hold 1.5% to 2% of the sample. Interpreted using the paper, the time point label stands for: patch test 2, 6 weeks after DPC sensitization. In light of the paper, this sample's treatment or condition label describes: therapeutic diphenylcyclopropenone sensitization with weekly scalp DPC.

The source was whole blood, collected in connection with sensitization to the hapten diphenylcyclopropenone (DPC). These receptors all come from a young man with alopecia areata. Some clones in this sample may be carry-over from other donors' samples.

CDR3 sequence: CSAQDRVDSPLHF. CDR3 sequence (DNA): TGCAGCGCGCAGGACAGGGTGGATTCACCCCTCCACTTT. This rearrangement joins TRBV29-1 to TRBJ1-6; 8 bases align to TRBD1. The CDR3 loop spans 13 amino acids. V lost 7 bases and J lost 8; bases outside the gene matches: 7. Germline V CDR1 and CDR2: SQVTM, ANQGSEA. Full variable domain (missing parts from reference TRBV29-1 and TRBJ1-6): SAVISQKPSRDICQRGTSLTIQCQVDSQVTMMFWYRQQPGQSLTLIATANQGSEATYESGFVIDKFPISRPNLTFSTLTVSNMSPEDSSIYLCSAQDRVDSPLHFGNGTRLTVT.

This clonotype was counted between two and nine times. Germline and junction disagree at one end, which may indicate a read error. The chain employs TRBV7-2 and TRBJ2-1; 7 bases fit TRBD2. This CDR3 region has 14 residues. Germline V gene data show CDR1 as SGHTA and CDR2 as FQGNSA. The CDR3 loop reads CVSSPGGSYNEQFF. The CDR3 DNA reads as TGTGTCAGCAGTCCGGGGGGCTCCTACAATGAGCAGTTCTTC.

This clonotype came up a few times. The chain has TRBV29-1 and TRBJ2-3; the D is unclear. V lost 4 bases, J lost 1 base, and 6 bases lay in between. Germline values: CDR1 SQVTM, CDR2 ANQGSEA. The CDR3 is 12 amino acids. This CDR3 reads CSVAAGTDTQYF. The CDR3 nucleotides are TGCAGCGTTGCGGCGGGCACAGATACGCAGTATTTT.

The chain uses TRBV11-2 and TRBJ2-1; 8 bases agree with TRBD2. Germline V gene sequence: CDR1 SGHAT, CDR2 FQNNGV. Trimming removed 6 bases from V and 8 bases from J; junction bases left unmatched: 9. The CDR3 is made up of 14 amino acids. The CDR3 region is CASRSRGGPDEQFF. The CDR3 bases are TGTGCCAGCAGGTCCCGCGGGGGGCCGGATGAGCAGTTCTTC. Full variable domain (missing parts from reference TRBV11-2 and TRBJ2-1): EAGVAQSPRYKIIEKRQSVAFWCNPISGHATLYWYQQILGQGPKLLIQFQNNGVVDDSQLPKDRFSAERLKGVDSTLKIQPAKLEDSAVYLCASRSRGGPDEQFFGPGTRLTVL.

The table lists this clonotype with a few counts. This sequence joins TRBV5-1 and TRBJ1-1; no clear D. Germline V CDR1 and CDR2: SGHRS, YFSETQ. The V gene lost 3 bases and the J gene lost 9 bases, with 12 bases spanning the gap. This CDR3 region has 12 residues. The CDR3 protein is CASSSNGVKAFF. The CDR3 DNA reads as TGCGCCAGCAGCTCCAACGGCGTGAAAGCTTTCTTT. Drawing the rest from reference TRBV5-1 and TRBJ1-1, the complete variable domain is KAGVTQTPRYLIKTRGQQVTLSCSPISGHRSVSWYQQTPGQGLQFLFEYFSETQRNKGNFPGRFSGRQFSNSRSEMNVSTLELGDSALYLCASSSNGVKAFFGQGTRLTVV.

The V and J genes are TRBV7-8 and TRBJ1-2; tentatively, D is TRBD1 (6 bases). The CDR3 loop spans 15 amino acids. Trimming removed 3 bases at V and 4 bases at J, with 15 bases between. CDR1 is SGHVS, CDR2 FQNEAQ, per germline. CDR3 nucleotide sequence: TGTGCCAGCAGCTTTATGACAGGCAAGACCTATGGCTACACCTTC. It is translated as CASSFMTGKTYGYTF.

This clonotype was detected ten times or more. V is TRBV7-3 and J is TRBJ2-1; TRBD2 might be the D (5 bases). V was trimmed by 0 bases and J by 6 bases, leaving 9 bases between them. The CDR3 has 14 amino acids. CDR1 is SGHTA and CDR2 is FQGTGA in the germline V gene. CDR3 in DNA: TGTGCCAGCAGCTTAACCGGGGTAACCAATGAGCAGTTCTTC. Its protein is CASSLTGVTNEQFF.

This clonotype was detected a few times. The J gene is TRBJ1-6, the V gene TRBV7-2; D gene unclear. The CDR3 extends over 16 amino acids. Germline V gives CDR1 SGHTA, CDR2 FQGNSA. V lost 6 bases to trimming and J lost 10 bases, with 22 bases between them. Written as DNA, the CDR3 is TGTGCCAGCAGTAGAGCCCCCTACACGATACTATCACCCCTCCACTTT. Translated, it gives CASSRAPYTILSPLHF.

The rearrangement joins TRBV7-8 to TRBJ2-1; TRBD2 aligns across 9 bases. The CDR3 runs 18 residues. The V segment lost 1 base and the J segment 0 bases; nucleotides outside the gene matches: 7. CDR1 and CDR2 from the germline V gene are SGHVS and FQNEAQ. The chain's CDR3 is CASSLEASGTSSYNEQFF. The CDR3, as DNA: TGTGCCAGCAGCTTAGAGGCTAGCGGGACAAGCTCCTACAATGAGCAGTTCTTC. Full variable domain (rest looked up from reference TRBV7-8 and TRBJ2-1): GAGVSQSPRYKVAKRGQDVALRCDPISGHVSLFWYQQALGQGPEFLTYFQNEAQLDKSGLPSDRFFAERPEGSVSTLKIQRTQQEDSAVYLCASSLEASGTSSYNEQFFGPGTRLTVL.

This clonotype was detected only once. The chain couples TRBV12-3 or TRBV12-4 to TRBJ1-5; a weak D match, TRBD1 (6 bases). The CDR3 extends over 15 amino acids. Deletions cut 5 bases from V and 5 bases from J, with 16 bases between. The CDR3 DNA reads TGTGCCAGCAGTGCTACAGGGACGAGTGATCAGCCCCAGCATTTT. Translating gives CASSATGTSDQPQHF.

The gene calls are TRBV7-7 and TRBJ2-3; D is unresolved. The V gene's germline CDR1 is SSHAT and CDR2 FNYEAQ (reference sequence). Trimming removed 8 bases at V and 1 base at J, with 10 bases between. The CDR3 has 13 amino acids. CDR3 sequence (DNA): TGTGCCAGCTCACTTAGCCGCACAGATACGCAGTATTTT. The encoded protein is CASSLSRTDTQYF.

This clonotype appeared many times. The V call is TRBV18, the J call TRBJ1-5; D might be TRBD1 (5 bases). V gave up 1 base and J gave up 3 bases, with 10 bases separating them. Germline assignment: CDR1 KGHSH and CDR2 LQKENI. This CDR3 contains 15 residues. The CDR3 DNA is TGTGCCAGCTCACCACTGAGGGGTTACAATCAGCCCCAGCATTTT. It specifies CASSPLRGYNQPQHF.

This clonotype showed up many times. This sequence joins TRBV6-4 and TRBJ2-2; perhaps D is TRBD1 or TRBD2 (5 bases each). Germline CDR1 is MRHNA and CDR2 is SNTAGT. This CDR3 contains 14 residues. V was trimmed by 6 bases and J by 3 bases, leaving 11 bases between them. CDR3 sequence reads: CASSAGTDTGELFF. CDR3 in DNA: TGTGCCAGCAGCGCCGGGACCGACACCGGGGAGCTGTTTTTT.

This clonotype was detected only a few times. The V and J genes are TRBV7-6 and TRBJ2-3, with 8 bases that match TRBD2. J was trimmed by 0 bases and V by 5 bases; bases with no gene match: 13. CDR3 length: 18 residues. Germline V lookup: CDR1 SGHVS, CDR2 FNYEAQ. The CDR3 nucleotides read TGTGCCAGCAGCCCCACGGGAGGGACGCTTTCTAGCACAGATACGCAGTATTTT. Protein product: CASSPTGGTLSSTDTQYF. Drawing the rest from reference TRBV7-6 and TRBJ2-3, the complete variable domain is GAGVSQSPRYKVTKRGQDVALRCDPISGHVSLYWYRQALGQGPEFLTYFNYEAQQDKSGLPNDRFSAERPEGSISTLTIQRTEQRDSAMYRCASSPTGGTLSSTDTQYFGPGTRLTVL.

This clonotype has at least ten counts. The rearrangement links TRBV11-2 to TRBJ2-2; 7 nucleotides match TRBD2. The CDR3 sequence is 15 residues long. Germline CDR1 SGHAT, CDR2 FQNNGV. The J segment lost 4 bases and the V segment lost 4 bases, leaving 6 bases of the junction unmatched. CDR3 residues: CASSSRQRGTGELFF. As DNA, the CDR3 is TGTGCCAGCAGCTCTCGACAGCGGGGCACCGGGGAGCTGTTTTTT.

The chain carries TRBV28 and TRBJ2-5, with a weak D call TRBD2 (7 bases). CDR3 length equals 15 residues. Germline V gene sequence: CDR1 MDHEN, CDR2 SYDVKM. Trimming left V 2 bases short and J 1 base short, with 11 bases between. CDR3 residues: CASSLTGGGQETQYF. CDR3 nucleotide sequence: TGTGCCAGCAGTTTAACGGGGGGCGGCCAAGAGACCCAGTACTTC.

This clonotype was counted many times. The chain links TRBV7-9 to TRBJ1-1, with unresolved D. Germline-derived CDR1 and CDR2 are SEHNR and FQNEAQ (reference sequence). With 2 bases removed from V and 10 bases from J, the gap between germline ends came to 14 bases. This CDR3 spans 13 amino acids. CDR3 sequence: CASSLPSGSSAFF. Written as DNA, the CDR3 is TGTGCCAGCAGCTTACCATCGGGCAGCTCAGCTTTCTTT. Variable domain in full (rest from reference TRBV7-9 and TRBJ1-1): DTGVSQNPRHKITKRGQNVTFRCDPISEHNRLYWYRQTLGQGPEFLTYFQNEAQLEKSRLLSDRFSAERPKGSFSTLEIQRTEQGDSAMYLCASSLPSGSSAFFGQGTRLTVV.

This clonotype was counted many times. V gene TRBV5-5 combines with J gene TRBJ1-5; D may be TRBD1 (5 bases). CDR3 size: 15 residues. The V end lost 0 bases, the J end lost 2 bases, and 9 bases lay between the germline ends. Looked up from germline, CDR1 is SGHKS and CDR2 is YYEKEE (reference sequence). Here the CDR3 reads CASSLGDSGNQPQHF. The CDR3, as DNA: TGTGCCAGCAGCTTGGGGGACTCAGGCAATCAGCCCCAGCATTTT.

The chain recombines TRBV12-3 or TRBV12-4 with TRBJ1-1; D is unclear. V lost 5 bases, J lost 4 bases, and 8 bases lay in between. The CDR3 covers 12 residues. The DNA of the CDR3 is TGTGCCAGCAGTAATATGGGCACTGAAGCTTTCTTT. This encodes CASSNMGTEAFF.

A few counts support this clonotype. The V and J genes are TRBV20-1 and TRBJ2-5, with D possibly TRBD1 on 6 matching bases. With 7 bases removed from V and 2 bases from J, the gap between germline ends came to 11 bases. The CDR3 covers 12 residues. The germline CDR1 and CDR2 sequences are DFQATT and SNEGSKA (reference sequence). Here the CDR3 DNA reads TGCAGTGGAGTTAGGGGGCAAGAGACCCAGTACTTC. It yields the protein CSGVRGQETQYF.

The table lists this clonotype with a few counts. The chain links TRBV7-2 to TRBJ2-1, with D uncertain. V lost 5 bases and J lost 8, with 13 bases in between. This CDR3 spans 13 amino acids. From germline, CDR1 is SGHTA and CDR2 FQGNSA. The CDR3 loop reads CASSDPRKHEQFF. The CDR3 bases are TGTGCCAGCAGCGACCCTAGGAAGCATGAGCAGTTCTTC.

This chain joins TRBV28 and TRBJ2-4; 9 bases fit TRBD2. Germline loops: CDR1 MDHEN, CDR2 SYDVKM. This CDR3 is built from 16 residues. Losses at the gene ends were 3 bases for V and 1 base for J; bases not matched to a gene: 4. CDR3 sequence: CASSFSGGRAKNIQYF. The CDR3 bases are TGTGCCAGCAGTTTTAGCGGGGGCCGGGCCAAAAACATTCAGTACTTC.

The sample holds one count of this clonotype. The V and J genes are TRBV7-2 and TRBJ1-4; D possibly corresponds to TRBD1 (6 bases). Deletions cut 2 bases from V and 8 bases from J, with 12 bases between. The CDR3 is 14 residues long. Germline loops: CDR1 SGHTA, CDR2 FQGNSA. CDR3 coding DNA: TGTGCCAGCAGCTTAAGGACAGTCCAGGAAAAACTGTTTTTT. It translates to CASSLRTVQEKLFF.

The gene calls are TRBV3-1 and TRBJ2-7, with 9 nucleotides matching TRBD2. The CDR3 is made up of 15 amino acids. V lost 4 bases to trimming and J lost 2 bases; unmatched junction nucleotides: 6. CDR1 is LGHDT, CDR2 YNNKEL, per germline (reference sequence). The CDR3 loop reads CASSPIAGVAYEQYF. The CDR3 coding sequence is TGTGCCAGCAGCCCTATAGCGGGGGTTGCCTACGAGCAGTACTTC.

This clonotype was observed a handful of times. This chain links TRBV14 with TRBJ2-7; D not certain. Trimming pared 5 bases from V and 4 bases from J, leaving 15 bases between. Germline V gives CDR1 SGHDN, CDR2 FVKESK. This CDR3 spans 14 amino acids. As DNA, the CDR3 is TGTGCCAGCAGCATCGGCGCAGGACCGTACGAGCAGTACTTC. Its translation is CASSIGAGPYEQYF. The whole variable domain, remainder taken from reference TRBV14 and TRBJ2-7, is EAGVTQFPSHSVIEKGQTVTLRCDPISGHDNLYWYRRVMGKEIKFLLHFVKESKQDESGMPNNRFLAERTGGTYSTLKVQPAELEDSGVYFCASSIGAGPYEQYFGPGTRLTVT.

The sample holds many counts of this clonotype. The V gene is TRBV5-4, the J gene TRBJ1-2, with a possible D match to TRBD1 (6 bases). Germline-derived CDR1 and CDR2 are SGHNT and YYREEE (reference sequence). This CDR3 comprises 15 residues. V was trimmed by 2 bases and J by 4 bases, leaving 15 bases between them. CDR3 loop: CASSFPGQRGYGYTF. CDR3 sequence (DNA): TGTGCCAGCAGCTTTCCGGGACAACGGGGCTATGGCTACACCTTC.

The chain uses TRBV15 and TRBJ1-3; D may be TRBD1 (6 bases). The CDR3 extends over 14 amino acids. Trimming stripped 7 bases from V and 2 bases from J, with 12 bases between. Germline CDR1 is LNHNV and CDR2 is YYDKDF (reference sequence). The CDR3: CATITAGAGNTIYF. In DNA, the CDR3 is TGTGCCACCATAACTGCAGGGGCTGGAAACACCATATATTTT.

This clonotype was detected only a few times. This chain uses TRBV7-9 with TRBJ1-2, with D unresolved. This CDR3 contains 11 residues. Germline values: CDR1 SEHNR, CDR2 FQNEAQ (reference sequence). Trimming shortened V by 5 bases and J by 7 bases, and 8 bases separated the two germline ends. The CDR3 loop is CASSIAVGYTF. CDR3 nucleotides: TGTGCCAGCAGCATCGCAGTTGGCTACACCTTC.

This clonotype was counted only a few times. V and J are TRBV7-7 and TRBJ2-3; TRBD2 agrees at 11 bases. From germline, CDR1 is SSHAT and CDR2 FNYEAQ (reference sequence). The CDR3 spans 17 residues. The junction had 7 bases not matched to a gene; V was cut back by 5 bases and J by 0 bases. This CDR3 reads CASSPPRLAGSTDTQYF. The DNA of the CDR3 is TGTGCCAGCAGCCCCCCAAGACTAGCGGGGAGCACAGATACGCAGTATTTT.